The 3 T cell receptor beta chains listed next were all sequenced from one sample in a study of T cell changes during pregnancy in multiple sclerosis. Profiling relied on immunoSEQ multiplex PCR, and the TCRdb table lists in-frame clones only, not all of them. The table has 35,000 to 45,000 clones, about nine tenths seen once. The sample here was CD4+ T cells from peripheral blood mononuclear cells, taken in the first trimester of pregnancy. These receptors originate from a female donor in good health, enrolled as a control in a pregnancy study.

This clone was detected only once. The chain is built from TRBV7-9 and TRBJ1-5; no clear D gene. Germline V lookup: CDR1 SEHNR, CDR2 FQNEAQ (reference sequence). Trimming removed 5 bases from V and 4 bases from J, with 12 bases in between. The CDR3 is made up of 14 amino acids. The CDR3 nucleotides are TGTGCCAGCAGCAAAGGAGGAGGGAATCAGCCCCAGCATTTT. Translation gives CASSKGGGNQPQHF.

As DNA, the CDR3 is TGTGCCAGCAGTGAGCGGCCTGTTTCTAGCACAGATACGCAGTATTTT. Its protein product is CASSERPVSSTDTQYF. This chain links TRBV6-1 with TRBJ2-3; unclear D gene. The V and J ends lost 3 bases and 0 bases respectively, with 13 bases between them. The CDR3 covers 16 residues. In germline, CDR1 is MNHNS, CDR2 SASEGT.

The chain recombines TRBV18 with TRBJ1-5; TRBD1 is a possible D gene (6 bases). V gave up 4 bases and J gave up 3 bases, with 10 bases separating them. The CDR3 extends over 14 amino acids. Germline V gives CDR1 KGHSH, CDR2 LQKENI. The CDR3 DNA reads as TGTGCCAGCTCACAGACAGGTGCCAATCAGCCCCAGCATTTT. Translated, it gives CASSQTGANQPQHF. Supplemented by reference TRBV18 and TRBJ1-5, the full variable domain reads NAGVMQNPRHLVRRRGQEARLRCSPMKGHSHVYWYRQLPEEGLKFMVYLQKENIIDESGMPKERFSAEFPKEGPSILRIQQVVRGDSAAYFCASSQTGANQPQHFGDGTRLSIL.